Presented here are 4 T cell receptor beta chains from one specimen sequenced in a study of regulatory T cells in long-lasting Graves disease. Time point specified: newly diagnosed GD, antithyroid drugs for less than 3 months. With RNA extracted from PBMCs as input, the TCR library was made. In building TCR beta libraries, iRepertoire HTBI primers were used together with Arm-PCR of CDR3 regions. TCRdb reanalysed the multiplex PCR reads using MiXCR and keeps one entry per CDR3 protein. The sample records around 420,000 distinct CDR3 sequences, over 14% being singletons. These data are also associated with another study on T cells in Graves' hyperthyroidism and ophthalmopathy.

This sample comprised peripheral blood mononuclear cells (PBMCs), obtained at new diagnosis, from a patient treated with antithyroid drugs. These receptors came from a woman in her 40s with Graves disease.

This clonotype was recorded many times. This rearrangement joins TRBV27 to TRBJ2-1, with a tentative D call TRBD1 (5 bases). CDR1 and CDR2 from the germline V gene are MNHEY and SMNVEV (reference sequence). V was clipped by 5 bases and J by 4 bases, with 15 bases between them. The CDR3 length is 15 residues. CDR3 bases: TGTGCCAGCAGTCGGCAGGGCTTTCTTTACAATGAGCAGTTCTTC. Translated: CASSRQGFLYNEQFF.

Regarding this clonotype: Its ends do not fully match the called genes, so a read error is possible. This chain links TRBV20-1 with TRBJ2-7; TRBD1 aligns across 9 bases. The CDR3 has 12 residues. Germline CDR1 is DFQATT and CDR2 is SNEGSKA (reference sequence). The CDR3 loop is CSALSTGDREGF. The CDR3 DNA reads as TGCAGTGCTCTCTCCACGGGGGACAGGGAGGGATTC.

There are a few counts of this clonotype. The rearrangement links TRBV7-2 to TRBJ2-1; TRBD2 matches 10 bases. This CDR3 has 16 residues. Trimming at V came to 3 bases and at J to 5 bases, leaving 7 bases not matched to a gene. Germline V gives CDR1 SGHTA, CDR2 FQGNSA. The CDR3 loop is CASSFETSGYNNEQFF. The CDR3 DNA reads TGTGCCAGCAGCTTTGAGACTAGCGGGTACAACAATGAGCAGTTCTTC.

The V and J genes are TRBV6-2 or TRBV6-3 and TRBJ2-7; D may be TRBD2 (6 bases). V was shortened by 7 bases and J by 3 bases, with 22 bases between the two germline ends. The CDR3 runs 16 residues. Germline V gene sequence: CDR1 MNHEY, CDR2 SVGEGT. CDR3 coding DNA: TGTGCCAGCACTAATCCCGCCGGGGAGGCATACTACGAGCAGTACTTC. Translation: CASTNPAGEAYYEQYF.